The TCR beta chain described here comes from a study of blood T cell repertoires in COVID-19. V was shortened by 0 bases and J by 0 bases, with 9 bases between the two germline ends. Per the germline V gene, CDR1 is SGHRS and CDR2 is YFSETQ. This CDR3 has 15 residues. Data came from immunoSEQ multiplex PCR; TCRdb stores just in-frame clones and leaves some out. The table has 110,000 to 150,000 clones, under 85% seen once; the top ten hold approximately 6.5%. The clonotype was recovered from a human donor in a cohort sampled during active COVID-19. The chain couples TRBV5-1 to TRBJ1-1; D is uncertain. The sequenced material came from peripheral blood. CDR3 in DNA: TGCGCCAGCAGCTTGGCAGAAAAAGTGAACACTGAAGCTTTCTTT. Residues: CASSLAEKVNTEAFF.